This T cell receptor (beta chain) originates from a study of cytomegalovirus exposure and HLA in healthy donors. Findings of the study overall: According to a later analysis, TCR clusters from the first cohort tended to co-occur in the 90 to 150 validation repertoires.

The study drew the donors from its approximately 120-subject validation cohort, separate from the roughly 700-subject first cohort. As concerns this clone: Its antigen is as yet unknown.

Only in-frame clones appear in the TCRdb table, and some are missing; sequencing was by immunoSEQ multiplex PCR. The sample yields fewer than 120,000 clones, over 75% seen once. CDR1 is GTSNPN and CDR2 is SVGIG in the germline V gene (reference sequence). The CDR3 runs to 13 residues. V was trimmed by 5 bases and J by 7 bases, leaving 15 bases between them. The material sequenced was PBMCs. This TCR derives from a woman aged 25-40 years in good health and CMV-seropositive. The gene calls are TRBV30 and TRBJ1-5, with TRBD1 as a possible D gene (6 bases). CDR3 amino acids: CAWYRVGGQPQHF. CDR3 bases: TGTGCCTGGTACAGGGTGGGTGGACAGCCCCAGCATTTT.